The 14 T cell receptor beta chains below all came from one sample that was sequenced in a study of OX40 agonist ivuxolimab in advanced cancers. The protocol was immunoSEQ multiplex PCR, while the TCRdb copy is restricted to in-frame clones and leaves out a portion. The sample has 71,000 or so clones, about 81% seen once. This specimen consisted of CD4+ or CD8+ T cells sorted from blood, obtained in a trial of the OX40 agonist ivuxolimab. These receptors came from an adult with an advanced solid tumor such as melanoma, head and neck, liver or kidney cancer.

The rearrangement links TRBV11-1 to TRBJ2-7, with 9 positions matching TRBD1. V lost 5 bases to trimming and J lost 2 bases; unmatched junction nucleotides: 4. The V gene's germline CDR1 is SGHAT and CDR2 FQDESV (reference sequence). The length of the CDR3 is 14 residues. The DNA of the CDR3 is TGTGCCAGCAGCCCGCGGACAGGGGCCTACGAGCAGTACTTC. Protein product: CASSPRTGAYEQYF.

The chain couples TRBV2 to TRBJ2-2; the D is unclear. This CDR3 is built from 13 residues. Germline CDR1 is SNHLY and CDR2 is FYNNEI. The V gene lost 7 bases and the J gene lost 3 bases, with 9 bases spanning the gap. The CDR3: CASTLDYTGELFF. CDR3 in DNA: TGTGCCAGCACATTGGATTACACCGGGGAGCTGTTTTTT.

The gene calls are TRBV7-9 and TRBJ2-1; 10 nucleotides match TRBD1. The V and J ends lost 2 bases and 3 bases, in that order; junction bases with no gene match: 10. The CDR3 spans 18 residues. Germline assignment: CDR1 SEHNR and CDR2 FQNEAQ (reference sequence). The CDR3 DNA sequence: TGTGCCAGCAGCTTATTCCAAGACCGGGACAGGGGCTACAATGAGCAGTTCTTC. It encodes CASSLFQDRDRGYNEQFF.

The chain is built from TRBV7-6 and TRBJ1-5; D unresolved. V dropped 5 bases and J dropped 6 bases, with 14 bases sitting between them. Germline V CDR1 and CDR2: SGHVS, FNYEAQ. This CDR3 has 14 residues. In DNA form, the CDR3 reads TGTGCCAGCAGCCTCGAAAGTATGGCTCAGCCCCAGCATTTT. Translating it yields CASSLESMAQPQHF.

The V call is TRBV13, the J call TRBJ2-5; D is uncertain. The DNA end favors TRBJ2-7, so the J call may be wrong. Germline CDR1 reads PRHDT; CDR2 reads FYEKMQ (reference sequence). This CDR3 spans 16 amino acids. CDR3 bases: TGTGCCAGCAGCTTAGGTCCCCCACGCGGCGCCTACGAGCAGTACTTC. Its translation: CASSLGPPRGAYEQYF.

This clone was recorded once. The genes are TRBV15 and TRBJ1-1, with TRBD1 as a possible D gene (6 bases). The CDR3 has 15 amino acids. Deletions cut 5 bases from V and 1 base from J, with 14 bases between. Germline loops: CDR1 LNHNV, CDR2 YYDKDF (reference sequence). The DNA for the CDR3 is TGTGCCACCAGCGACCGGGACAAACAGAACACTGAAGCTTTCTTT. Translating gives CATSDRDKQNTEAFF.

This chain connects TRBV9 to TRBJ2-1, with 11 bases aligning to TRBD2. The length of the CDR3 is 16 residues. Trimming removed 0 bases from V and 7 bases from J; junction bases left unmatched: 6. The germline CDR1 and CDR2 sequences are SGDLS and YYNGEE. The CDR3 here is CASSVGLLAGVNEQFF. CDR3 sequence (DNA): TGTGCCAGCAGCGTAGGTTTACTAGCGGGGGTGAATGAGCAGTTCTTC.

The rearrangement links TRBV4-2 to TRBJ2-2; perhaps D is TRBD1 or TRBD2 (5 bases each). Trimming removed 1 base from V and 3 bases from J, with 9 bases in between. Germline CDR1 LGHNA, CDR2 YNFKEQ. The CDR3 is 15 residues long. The CDR3 sequence is CASSQAGRDTGELFF. The CDR3 coding sequence is TGTGCCAGCAGCCAAGCAGGGCGGGACACCGGGGAGCTGTTTTTT.

The chain combines TRBV4-1 with TRBJ1-2; unclear D gene. This CDR3 region has 14 residues. Germline values: CDR1 MGHRA, CDR2 YSYEKL. Between the trimmed V and J ends, which lost 0 bases and 4 bases, there was a span of 9 bases. CDR3 loop: CASSQETGPYGYTF. In DNA, the CDR3 is TGCGCCAGCAGCCAAGAGACCGGCCCCTATGGCTACACCTTC.

CDR3 amino acids: CASSETGAGYTF. As DNA, the CDR3 is TGTGCCAGCAGTGAAACGGGGGCTGGCTACACCTTC. V is TRBV2 and J is TRBJ1-2, with a weak D call TRBD1 (6 bases). Germline V CDR1 and CDR2: SNHLY, FYNNEI. Trimming pared 2 bases from V and 7 bases from J, leaving 8 bases between. The length of the CDR3 is 12 residues.

V and J are TRBV11-2 and TRBJ2-3; 10 bases match TRBD2. Trimming cost V 5 bases and J 5 bases; bases outside gene matches: 10. Germline V gene sequence: CDR1 SGHAT, CDR2 FQNNGV. This CDR3 spans 16 amino acids. The CDR3 sequence is CASSRRSGGAEDTQYF. In DNA form, the CDR3 reads TGTGCCAGCAGCCGTCGGAGCGGGGGGGCTGAAGATACGCAGTATTTT.

The CDR3 is CASSPAWKQGTDEQYF. CDR3 DNA sequence: TGTGCCAGCAGCCCAGCCTGGAAACAGGGTACCGACGAGCAGTACTTC. This chain links TRBV7-8 with TRBJ2-7, with D perhaps matching TRBD1 (6 bases). CDR1 SGHVS and CDR2 FQNEAQ come from the germline V gene. The CDR3 spans 16 residues. V lost 5 bases, J lost 5 bases, and 22 bases lay in between.

The chain recombines TRBV5-6 with TRBJ1-6; 9 bases agree with TRBD1. V lost 7 bases to trimming and J lost 4 bases; unmatched junction nucleotides: 6. The CDR3 contains 15 residues. Germline V gene sequence: CDR1 SGHDT, CDR2 YYEEEE. The CDR3 DNA follows: TGTGCCAGCCGCGGGACAGGGTCGTATAATTCACCCCTCCACTTT. As protein: CASRGTGSYNSPLHF. Complete variable domain (other parts from reference TRBV5-6 and TRBJ1-6): DAGVTQSPTHLIKTRGQQVTLRCSPKSGHDTVSWYQQALGQGPQFIFQYYEEEERQRGNFPDRFSGHQFPNYSSELNVNALLLGDSALYLCASRGTGSYNSPLHFGNGTRLTVT.

DNA of the CDR3: TGTGCCACTACCTCGGGGCCCCACAATGAGCAGTTCTTC. Translated, it gives CATTSGPHNEQFF. J is TRBJ2-1 and V is TRBV6-5; D might be TRBD1 or TRBD2, each matching 5 bases. CDR1 and CDR2 (germline): MNHEY, SVGAGI. CDR3 size: 13 residues. V was cut by 10 bases and J by 5 bases, with 15 bases left in between.